This section outlines one T cell receptor beta chain sequence together with its context. Followed longitudinally, the Seattle patients had been enrolled during active infection. The record originates from a study of blood T cell repertoires in COVID-19. The CDR3 loop spans 16 amino acids. The V gene's germline CDR1 is MNHEY and CDR2 SMNVEV (reference sequence). The ends were cut back, 1 base at V and 0 bases at J, with 13 bases in the middle. Original processing methods: How many nucleated cells were present was estimated from reference gene primer amplification. The protocol was immunoSEQ multiplex PCR, while the TCRdb copy is restricted to in-frame clones and leaves out a portion. V, J and clone size are those of that table, while D and trimming were read from the DNA. The table includes about 49,000 clones, about 87% detected once.

The rearrangement uses TRBV27 and TRBJ2-7; tentatively, D is TRBD1 (6 bases). The specimen sequenced was peripheral blood. The TCR comes from a woman older than 75 with COVID-19, enrolled during active disease. The CDR3 sequence: CASSLLGGPSSYEQYF. DNA of the CDR3: TGTGCCAGCAGTTTATTAGGGGGACCTTCCTCCTACGAGCAGTACTTC.